One sample yielded the 10 T cell receptor beta chains listed below, sequenced in a study of blood T cell repertoires in COVID-19. Libraries were prepared by immunoSEQ multiplex PCR; TCRdb keeps only in-frame clonotypes and omits some of them. The sample contains roughly 150,000 clones, 80% to 90% of which appear only once. The specimen was peripheral blood. The receptors were gathered from a woman at least 80 years old with COVID-19, enrolled during active disease.

The gene calls are TRBV7-2 and TRBJ1-2, with 9 bases lining up with TRBD1. V lost 5 bases, J lost 5 bases, and 9 bases stayed unmatched. Per the germline V gene, CDR1 is SGHTA and CDR2 is FQGNSA. This CDR3 contains 15 residues. The CDR3 sequence is CASSHRDRVWYGYTF. The CDR3 DNA sequence: TGTGCCAGCAGCCACCGGGACAGGGTTTGGTATGGCTACACCTTC.

This clone was picked up one time. The rearrangement links TRBV30 to TRBJ2-3; 7 bases fit TRBD1. This CDR3 spans 12 amino acids. J lost 3 bases, V lost 8 bases, and 5 bases had no gene match. Germline CDR1 is GTSNPN and CDR2 is SVGIG (reference sequence). CDR3 protein: CAMGQRTDTQYF. In DNA form, the CDR3 reads TGTGCCATGGGACAGAGGACAGATACGCAGTATTTT.

The chain combines TRBV2 with TRBJ2-1; 7 positions match TRBD2. This CDR3 contains 15 residues. Losses at the gene ends were 8 bases for V and 6 bases for J; bases not matched to a gene: 13. From germline, CDR1 is SNHLY and CDR2 FYNNEI. The CDR3 DNA is TGTGCCAGCGCCCGGGACTATACACGGGGCAATGAGCAGTTCTTC. Residues: CASARDYTRGNEQFF.

The V call is TRBV10-3, the J call TRBJ2-2; 8 nucleotides agree with TRBD2. Per the germline V gene, CDR1 is ENHRY and CDR2 is SYGVKD. Losses at the gene ends were 6 bases for V and 1 base for J; bases not matched to a gene: 4. The CDR3 is 15 residues long. The CDR3 DNA follows: TGTGCCATCAGGCCCCGGGAGGGGAACACCGGGGAGCTGTTTTTT. Protein: CAIRPREGNTGELFF.

The chain carries TRBV6-5 and TRBJ2-1, with TRBD2 identical over 9 bases. This CDR3 is built from 14 residues. The germline V gene has CDR1 MNHEY and CDR2 SVGAGI. J was trimmed by 9 bases and V by 10 bases; bases with no gene match: 13. The chain's CDR3 is CAITVGREGREQFF. CDR3 coding DNA: TGTGCCATTACCGTTGGGCGGGAGGGCCGTGAGCAGTTCTTC.

This clone was detected a few times. The J gene is TRBJ2-3, the V gene TRBV24-1; D is undetermined. V lost 3 bases and J lost 1, with 7 bases in between. Looked up from germline, CDR1 is KGHDR and CDR2 is SFDVKD. The CDR3 covers 14 residues. CDR3 sequence (DNA): TGTGCCACCAGTGATAGACTTGGCACAGATACGCAGTATTTT. The encoded protein is CATSDRLGTDTQYF.

The J gene is TRBJ2-7, the V gene TRBV5-1, with 7 nucleotides matching TRBD1. The junction had 6 bases not matched to a gene; V was cut back by 7 bases and J by 2 bases. The CDR3 loop spans 13 amino acids. The V gene's germline CDR1 is SGHRS and CDR2 YFSETQ. The CDR3 DNA sequence: TGCGCCAGCGGGCAGACAGGGACCTACGAGCAGTACTTC. Translating gives CASGQTGTYEQYF.

The chain combines TRBV30 with TRBJ1-3; 7 nucleotides align to TRBD1. The germline CDR1 and CDR2 sequences are GTSNPN and SVGIG (reference sequence). Trimming cost V 7 bases and J 0 bases; bases outside gene matches: 3. The CDR3 is 13 amino acids. The chain's CDR3 is CASDRSSGNTIYF. CDR3 nucleotides: TGTGCCTCGGACAGGAGCTCTGGAAACACCATATATTTT.

This chain joins TRBV7-9 and TRBJ2-3; 12 bases are a match to TRBD2. Germline CDR1 SEHNR, CDR2 FQNEAQ (reference sequence). The CDR3 runs to 14 residues. The J segment lost 6 bases and the V segment lost 2 bases, leaving 0 bases of the junction unmatched. The CDR3 protein is CASSLTSGGDTQYF. CDR3 bases: TGTGCCAGCAGCTTAACTAGCGGGGGGGATACGCAGTATTTT.

CDR3 sequence: CASSPGGTGSYGYTF. The CDR3 DNA reads as TGTGCCAGCAGTCCGGGAGGGACAGGGAGCTATGGCTACACCTTC. V gene TRBV6-5 combines with J gene TRBJ1-2, with 9 nucleotides matching TRBD1. Looked up from germline, CDR1 is MNHEY and CDR2 is SVGAGI. CDR3 size: 15 residues. V lost 5 bases and J lost 4; bases outside the gene matches: 8.